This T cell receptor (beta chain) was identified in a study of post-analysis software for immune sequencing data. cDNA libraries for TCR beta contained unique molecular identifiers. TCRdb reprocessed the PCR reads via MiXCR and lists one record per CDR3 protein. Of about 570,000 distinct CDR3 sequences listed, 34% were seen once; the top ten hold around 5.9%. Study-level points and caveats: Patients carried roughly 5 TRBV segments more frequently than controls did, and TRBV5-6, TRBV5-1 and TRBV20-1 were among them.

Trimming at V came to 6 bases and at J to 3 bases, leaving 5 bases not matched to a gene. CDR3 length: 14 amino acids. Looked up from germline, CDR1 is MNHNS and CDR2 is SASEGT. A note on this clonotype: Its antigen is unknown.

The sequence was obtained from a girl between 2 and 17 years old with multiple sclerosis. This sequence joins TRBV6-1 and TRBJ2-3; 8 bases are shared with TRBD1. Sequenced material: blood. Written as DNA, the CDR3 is TGTGCCAGCAGGGAACAGGGGGGAACAGATACGCAGTATTTT. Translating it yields CASREQGGTDTQYF.